Sequencing of this T cell receptor (beta chain) was carried out in a study of cytomegalovirus exposure and HLA in healthy donors. Overall study results and limits: Later analysis identified over 15,000 TCR beta sequences associated with HLA alleles, using a false discovery rate threshold of 0.05.

Trimming pared 3 bases from V and 8 bases from J, leaving 19 bases between. This CDR3 region has 16 residues. CDR1 is SSHAT, CDR2 FNYEAQ, per germline (reference sequence). A note on this clone: Its matching antigen is unknown.

The PCR used 60 Vbeta and 13 Jbeta primers. Per the study methods: Later, an analysis found tens of millions of unique TCR beta chains, and approximately 10 million of these were shared. Data came from immunoSEQ multiplex PCR; TCRdb stores just in-frame clones and leaves some out. Clone size and the V and J calls come from that table; the DNA yielded D and trimming. The sample lists 150,000 to 200,000 clones, 65% to 90% occurring once. The V call is TRBV7-7, the J call TRBJ2-2, with a possible D match to TRBD1 (6 bases). The clonotype comes from a human donor in good health. Input material: PBMCs. The CDR3 protein is CASSFEAGVRSGELFF. CDR3 nucleotides: TGTGCCAGCAGCTTCGAGGCAGGGGTCCGTTCGGGGGAGCTGTTTTTT.